This T cell receptor beta chain appears in the sequencing data of a study of T cell responses to AZD1222 COVID-19 vaccine (dated by TCRdb to the early 2020s). Turning to the overall study: Because spike-specific TCR depth and breadth did not differ between the two schedules, AZD1222 recipients who got a second dose at roughly 4 weeks were pooled with those who got a second dose at roughly 12 weeks. TCR sequencing was performed for roughly 250 trial participants, of whom about 200 were given two doses of AZD1222 and around 25 were given two doses of MenACWY control vaccine. Trial participants were enrolled by age into 18-55, 56-69 and 70-plus year subgroups, with around 150, 28 and 57 TCR-sequenced participants respectively. Study-level results and caveats: Spike-specific TCR breadth and depth rose significantly after two AZD1222 doses compared with day 0 and with MenACWY recipients. Conclusions about previously exposed vaccinees are limited, since just five to seven AZD1222 recipients were seropositive for SARS-CoV-2 at baseline. The 56-69-year group was small, and its depth increase did not reach significance, likely because of low power. The whole spike protein was spanned by vaccine-associated CD4 TCRs, and dominant responses were seen in regions 160-218 and 743-854. Because no day 14 peak-response samples were available, repertoires were characterized only after the peak T cell response. Epitopes outside the regions mutated in the B.1.351 and B.1.1.7 variants were reportedly recognized by nearly half of the unique spike-specific TCRs. Participants were mostly white British, with more females than males. The authors suggested clonal diversity may have been underestimated.

As concerns this clone: It lacks a known antigen. No quality values exist for individual bases; no much larger clone is one base distant.

The time point label here, explained by the study, means: baseline before first vaccination. Vaccinee samples came from UK trials COV001 and COV002, including a single-blind randomized controlled phase 2/3 trial of AZD1222 (ChAdOx1 nCoV-19) in healthy adults. For TCRbeta chain sequencing, PBMC samples were collected from trial participants at day 0 and at day 28 after the second dose. The CDR3 regions of human TCRbeta chains were subjected to immunosequencing. In the authors' own workflow: TCRs in the repertoires were matched against a reference library of SARS-CoV-2-specific TCRs that had been generated with the MIRA antigen-specificity platform. Breadth was defined as the fraction of unique TCRs that were SARS-CoV-2-associated. Depth was defined as the fraction of total T cells that were SARS-CoV-2-associated. Using the MIRA data, each spike-specific TCR was assigned both to the spike region to which the TCR was reactive and to a CD4 or CD8 class. Log10-transformed breadth and depth values were compared by one-way ANOVA with Sidak's multiple comparisons tests. TCRdb carries this immuneACCESS record with in-frame sequences only. Its versions omit some clonotypes, under half of them owing to an unresolved V gene in the studies checked, with the rest unexplained. V and J calls and clone size are given by that table; D and trimming were obtained from the DNA. In all, the sample holds around 110,000 clones, and around 90% of those were seen once. Approximately 9.6% of the sample lies in the top ten.

The germline V gene yields SGHTA for CDR1 and FQGNSA for CDR2. After removal of 6 bases from V and 0 bases from J, the junction retains 9 bases not matched to a gene. Including cysteine and phenylalanine, the CDR3 has 17 amino acids. The entry retains the CDR3 DNA only, 51 bases that are in frame from base 1. The rearranged chain carries TRBV7-2 and TRBJ1-5, with TRBD1 identical over 9 junction bases. The source was peripheral blood, collected on day 0 of AZD1222 vaccination. The TCR originated in an adult in good health. The sequenced DNA is TGTGCCAGCAGTGAACAGGGGGCTGGCTATAGCAATCAGCCCCAGCATTTT. It encodes CASSEQGAGYSNQPQHF.